This entry is about one T cell receptor (beta chain). These data are taken from a study of blood T cell repertoires in COVID-19. On the study more broadly: PBMCs, B-cell-depleted T cells, or T cells provided the cDNA or gDNA that made up the material.

Source study methods: Counts of nucleated cells, estimated from reference gene primer amplification, were obtained. Clones were read by immunoSEQ multiplex PCR, and TCRdb kept only the in-frame ones, dropping some. V and J calls and clone size come straight from that table; D and trimming were deduced from the DNA. Here the sample spans 200,000 or so clones, approximately 84% being singletons. The CDR3 is made up of 14 amino acids. Germline V gene sequence: CDR1 SQVTM, CDR2 ANQGSEA. Trimming removed 4 bases at V and 2 bases at J, with 11 bases between. The material sequenced was peripheral blood. The clonotype comes from a woman aged 60-75 years with acute or convalescent COVID-19. V and J are TRBV29-1 and TRBJ2-2; tentative D call: TRBD2 (5 bases). The CDR3 is CSVVAGHNTGELFF. The CDR3 nucleotides read TGCAGCGTTGTGGCGGGTCATAACACCGGGGAGCTGTTTTTT.